This T cell receptor beta chain was sequenced for a study of radiation and T cells in renal cell carcinoma. Study findings and constraints: Without pretreatment biopsies, baseline tumor clonotype presence was undetermined. In blood, top tumor clones expanded by 2 weeks, shrinking by 4.

V lost 4 bases, J lost 6 bases, and 5 bases stayed unmatched. This CDR3 region has 14 residues. CDR1 and CDR2 (germline): MNHNY, SVGAGI (reference sequence). Libraries were prepared by immunoSEQ multiplex PCR; TCRdb keeps only in-frame clonotypes and omits some of them. The table records 150,000 or so clones, approximately 87% of them present only once. Remarks on this clone: What it recognizes is unknown.

Time point defined: baseline pretreatment blood. Treatment specified: 15 Gy SBRT to primary tumor, nephrectomy 4 weeks later. Serial blood draws occurred at baseline and 2 and 4 weeks post-SBRT. The patient's renal cell carcinoma had clear cell pathology. The receptor's source is a woman between 50 and 59 years old with renal cell carcinoma. The V gene is TRBV6-6, the J gene TRBJ2-2, with 7 bases matching TRBD1. The starting material was blood, obtained from a patient whose treatment included radiotherapy and nephrectomy. The CDR3 nucleotides are TGTGCCAGCAGTTCACCTACAGGGGCCGGGGAGCTGTTTTTT. This gives the protein CASSSPTGAGELFF.